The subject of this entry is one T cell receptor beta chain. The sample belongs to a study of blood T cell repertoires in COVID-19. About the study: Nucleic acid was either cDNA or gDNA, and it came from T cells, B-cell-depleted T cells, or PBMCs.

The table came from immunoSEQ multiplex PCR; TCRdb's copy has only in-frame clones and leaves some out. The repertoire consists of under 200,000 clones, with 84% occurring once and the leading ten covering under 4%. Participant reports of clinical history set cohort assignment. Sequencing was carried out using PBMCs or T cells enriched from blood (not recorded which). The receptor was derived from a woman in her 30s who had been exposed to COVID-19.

CDR3 amino acids: CASSRTTGSGNTIYF. DNA of the CDR3: TGTGCCAGCAGCCGTACTACAGGGTCTGGAAACACCATATATTTT. The genes are TRBV14 and TRBJ1-3; tentative D call: TRBD1 (6 bases). Deletions cut 4 bases from V and 1 base from J, with 11 bases between. The CDR3 loop spans 15 amino acids. Germline V CDR1 and CDR2: SGHDN, FVKESK.